These 5 T cell receptor beta chains were sequenced from one sample in a study of CD8 T cells in ankylosing spondylitis. Overall study results and limits: What appeared characteristic of ankylosing spondylitis blood was a TCR beta motif of eight highly homologous variants.

TCRdb recomputed calls from the 5' RACE reads with MiXCR, one row per CDR3 protein. This table has about 220,000 distinct CDR3 sequences, around 20% appearing once. Their target antigens are unknown. The sequenced sample consisted of blood, either unsorted or a sorted T cell fraction (not recorded which). The origin of the receptors is a male donor with ankylosing spondylitis.

The chain couples TRBV11-3 to TRBJ2-1; D might be TRBD2 (5 bases). The CDR3 covers 12 residues. Deletions cut 3 bases from V and 9 bases from J, with 9 bases between. Germline CDR1 SGHNT, CDR2 YENEEA. CDR3: CASSLLGSEQFF. DNA of the CDR3: TGTGCCAGCAGCTTGTTGGGGAGTGAGCAGTTCTTC.

The J gene is TRBJ2-5, the V gene TRBV12-3 or TRBV12-4; 11 nucleotides agree with TRBD2. The CDR3 is made up of 18 amino acids. V lost 4 bases to trimming and J lost 3 bases; unmatched junction nucleotides: 13. The CDR3 DNA is TGTGCCAGCAGTTCCCCAAATGAGCTAGCGGGAGGAAAAGAGACCCAGTACTTC. It translates to CASSSPNELAGGKETQYF.

This clonotype was seen many times. The chain recombines TRBV5-1 with TRBJ2-2, with 13 bases lining up with TRBD2. The V gene end was trimmed by 4 bases and the J gene end by 6 bases; junction bases not matched to a gene: 6. There are 16 residues in the CDR3. The germline CDR1 and CDR2 sequences are SGHRS and YFSETQ. The chain's CDR3 is CASSRLAGGLAGELFF. CDR3 sequence (DNA): TGCGCCAGCAGCAGACTAGCGGGAGGATTAGCCGGGGAGCTGTTTTTT.

At least ten counts were recorded for this clonotype. The chain has TRBV4-2 and TRBJ2-2; D not resolved. Trimming left V 6 bases short and J 0 bases short, with 8 bases between. This CDR3 has 14 residues. The germline V gene has CDR1 LGHNA and CDR2 YNFKEQ. DNA for the CDR3: TGTGCCAGCAGAACTGATACGAACACCGGGGAGCTGTTTTTT. It codes for CASRTDTNTGELFF.

The CDR3 sequence: CASSPDWAEAFF. DNA for the CDR3: TGTGCCAGCAGTCCCGACTGGGCTGAAGCTTTCTTT. This rearrangement joins TRBV6-2 or TRBV6-3 to TRBJ1-1, with no clear D. V was trimmed by 5 bases and J by 6 bases, leaving 10 bases between them. Per germline, CDR1 MNHEY and CDR2 SVGEGT. The CDR3 runs to 12 residues.